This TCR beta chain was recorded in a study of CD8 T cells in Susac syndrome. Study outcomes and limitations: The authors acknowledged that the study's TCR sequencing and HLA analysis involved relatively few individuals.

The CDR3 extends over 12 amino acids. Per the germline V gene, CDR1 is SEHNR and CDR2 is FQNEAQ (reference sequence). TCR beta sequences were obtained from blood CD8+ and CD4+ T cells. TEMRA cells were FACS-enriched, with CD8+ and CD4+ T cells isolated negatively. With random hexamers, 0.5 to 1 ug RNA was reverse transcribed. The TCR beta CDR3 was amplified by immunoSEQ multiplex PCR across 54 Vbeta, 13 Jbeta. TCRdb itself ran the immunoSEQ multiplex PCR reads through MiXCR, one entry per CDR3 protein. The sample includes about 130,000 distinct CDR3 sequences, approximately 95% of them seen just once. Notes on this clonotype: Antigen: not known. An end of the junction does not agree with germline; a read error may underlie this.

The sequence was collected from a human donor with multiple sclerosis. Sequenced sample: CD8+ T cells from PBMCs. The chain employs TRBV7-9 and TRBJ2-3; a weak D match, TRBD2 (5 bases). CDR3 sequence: CASSLAADLSDF. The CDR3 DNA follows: TGTGCCAGCAGCTTAGCAGCGGACCTTTCGGATTTT.